Following are 27 T cell receptor beta chains from one sample sequenced in a study of beta chain features in type 1 diabetes. What was sequenced were expressed TCRB transcripts, since all of the isolated RNA had been reverse transcribed. Measured with immunoSEQ multiplex PCR; TCRdb has only the in-frame clones, and not every one. Here the sample spans roughly 250,000 clones, more than 65% being singletons. Sequencing was done on a sample of naive CD4+ T cells from blood. The receptors originated from a man aged 25 to 40 in good health.

The chain has TRBV4-1 and TRBJ2-3; TRBD2 agrees at 8 bases. The CDR3 totals 15 residues. The germline CDR1 and CDR2 sequences are MGHRA and YSYEKL. Germline trimming cut 4 bases from V and 3 bases from J; bases unmatched to any gene: 6. CDR3 sequence reads: CASSPREARTDTQYF. The CDR3 DNA sequence: TGCGCCAGCAGCCCGCGGGAGGCAAGGACAGATACGCAGTATTTT.

The V gene is TRBV1, the J gene TRBJ1-2. TRBV1 represents a pseudogene. This CDR3 is built from 15 residues. This CDR3 is CTSSQDRNPGYGYTF. CDR3 DNA sequence: TGCACCAGCAGCCAAGACAGGAACCCGGGATATGGCTACACCTTC.

The chain couples TRBV6-6 to TRBJ2-1; perhaps TRBD1 as D (6 bases). V shed 7 bases and J shed 4 bases, with 17 bases lying between them. Per the germline V gene, CDR1 is MNHNY and CDR2 is SVGAGI (reference sequence). The CDR3 covers 15 residues. The CDR3 protein is CASTTGTPSYNEQFF. The CDR3 region has the DNA TGTGCCAGCACTACCGGGACACCATCATACAATGAGCAGTTCTTC.

This clone was counted only a few times. This chain connects TRBV30 to TRBJ1-1; D is perhaps TRBD1 (6 bases). Germline V gene lookup returns CDR1 GTSNPN and CDR2 SVGIG (reference sequence). Trimming stripped 8 bases from V and 1 base from J, with 17 bases between. There are 14 residues in the CDR3. CDR3: CAPQSWGQNTEAFF. The CDR3 nucleotides are TGTGCCCCTCAGTCATGGGGACAGAACACTGAAGCTTTCTTT.

This clone was counted a few times. This chain connects TRBV30 to TRBJ2-1, with D possibly matching TRBD2 (5 bases). CDR3 length: 14 residues. The V gene's germline CDR1 is GTSNPN and CDR2 SVGIG (reference sequence). V was clipped by 3 bases and J by 8 bases, with 17 bases between them. The CDR3 loop reads CAWSRLRGGDEQFF. The CDR3 bases are TGTGCCTGGAGCCGACTAAGAGGAGGCGATGAGCAGTTCTTC.

This clone was counted a few times. The rearrangement links TRBV9 to TRBJ2-7, with TRBD1 matching over 11 bases. The V segment lost 3 bases and the J segment 6 bases; nucleotides outside the gene matches: 8. In germline, CDR1 is SGDLS, CDR2 YYNGEE. This CDR3 has 15 amino acids. The CDR3 bases are TGTGCCAGCAGCGCACTCGGGACAGGGGGTGGCGAGCAGTACTTC. It specifies CASSALGTGGGEQYF.

This clone has just a few counts. The V and J genes are TRBV7-2 and TRBJ2-3; no clear D. V was trimmed by 5 bases and J by 5 bases, leaving 14 bases between them. Germline values: CDR1 SGHTA, CDR2 FQGNSA. This CDR3 region has 14 residues. The CDR3 sequence: CASSRLRDRDTQYF. In DNA, the CDR3 is TGTGCCAGCAGCCGATTACGCGATCGAGATACGCAGTATTTT.

The chain is built from TRBV21-1 and TRBJ2-4; the D segment call TRBD2 is taken from the table without a DNA check. TRBV21-1 is labeled a pseudogene. This CDR3 has 16 amino acids. CDR3 in DNA: TGTGCCAGCAGAAATCCCCGACTAGCGGGTAAAAACATTCAGTACTTC. Protein: CASRNPRLAGKNIQYF.

V and J are TRBV6-5 and TRBJ2-3; possible D gene TRBD2, 5 bases. The V end lost 0 bases, the J end lost 0 bases, and 7 bases lay between the germline ends. CDR3 length: 15 amino acids. CDR1 and CDR2 (germline): MNHEY, SVGAGI. The CDR3 here is CASSYSRTSTDTQYF. DNA of the CDR3: TGTGCCAGCAGTTACTCGAGGACTAGCACAGATACGCAGTATTTT.

Here the CDR3 reads CASMRLAGHSYEQYF. Written as DNA, the CDR3 is TGTGCCAGCATGAGACTAGCGGGGCACTCCTACGAGCAGTACTTC. The rearrangement uses TRBV6-5 and TRBJ2-7, with 11 bases aligning to TRBD2. Germline CDR1 is MNHEY and CDR2 is SVGAGI. V lost 7 bases to trimming and J lost 0 bases; unmatched junction nucleotides: 5. The CDR3 consists of 15 residues.

The V gene is TRBV30, the J gene TRBJ1-1; 7 nucleotides agree with TRBD1. V lost 4 bases and J lost 5; bases outside the gene matches: 10. CDR1 and CDR2 from the germline V gene are GTSNPN and SVGIG (reference sequence). The CDR3 sequence is 14 residues long. The CDR3 is CAWTPGQRTTEAFF. For the CDR3, the DNA is TGTGCCTGGACGCCGGGACAGAGAACAACTGAAGCTTTCTTT.

The rearrangement uses TRBV7-2 and TRBJ1-1; no clear D. The CDR3 length is 14 residues. Germline lookup yields CDR1 SGHTA and CDR2 FQGNSA. Trimming took off 2 bases at V and 2 bases at J, with 9 bases between the two ends. In DNA form, the CDR3 reads TGTGCCAGCAGCTTATGGAATGGCAACACTGAAGCTTTCTTT. Protein: CASSLWNGNTEAFF.

This clone was counted once. The chain joins TRBV25-1 to TRBJ2-5; maybe TRBD2 (5 bases). CDR3 length: 14 residues. Between the trimmed V and J ends, which lost 6 bases and 5 bases, there was a span of 16 bases. Per the germline V gene, CDR1 is MGHDK and CDR2 is SYGVNS. This chain's CDR3 is CASRRSGLGETQYF. DNA of the CDR3: TGTGCCAGCAGGAGGTCGGGGTTAGGGGAGACCCAGTACTTC.

This clone has just a few counts. The chain combines TRBV30 with TRBJ2-1; D is unclear. Per the germline V gene, CDR1 is GTSNPN and CDR2 is SVGIG (reference sequence). The CDR3 has 13 amino acids. V lost 4 bases and J lost 2, with 9 bases in between. This CDR3 is CAWNRDAYNEQFF. The CDR3 region has the DNA TGTGCCTGGAACCGCGACGCCTACAATGAGCAGTTCTTC.

The chain uses TRBV30 and TRBJ1-5; D ambiguous. CDR3 size: 15 residues. V lost 2 bases, J lost 0 bases, and 11 bases lay in between. Germline V CDR1 and CDR2: GTSNPN, SVGIG (reference sequence). CDR3 sequence (DNA): TGTGCCTGGAGTTCATTAGGGAATAGCAATCAGCCCCAGCATTTT. It yields the protein CAWSSLGNSNQPQHF. Complete variable domain (other parts from reference TRBV30 and TRBJ1-5): SQTIHQWPATLVQPVGSPLSLECTVEGTSNPNLYWYRQAAGRGLQLLFYSVGIGQISSEVPQNLSASRPQDRQFILSSKKLLLSDSGFYLCAWSSLGNSNQPQHFGDGTRLSIL.

The rearrangement links TRBV5-1 to TRBJ2-1, with 15 bases aligning to TRBD2. The CDR3 is made up of 15 amino acids. Germline V gene data show CDR1 as SGHRS and CDR2 as YFSETQ. Trimming at V came to 2 bases and at J to 7 bases, leaving 1 base not matched to a gene. The CDR3 nucleotides read TGCGCCAGCAGCTTCGGACTAGCGGGAGGGAATGAGCAGTTCTTC. The encoded protein is CASSFGLAGGNEQFF. The variable domain in full, with the rest retrieved from reference TRBV5-1 and TRBJ2-1, is KAGVTQTPRYLIKTRGQQVTLSCSPISGHRSVSWYQQTPGQGLQFLFEYFSETQRNKGNFPGRFSGRQFSNSRSEMNVSTLELGDSALYLCASSFGLAGGNEQFFGPGTRLTVL.

This clone was seen more than once but under ten times. Within the sample, other DNA sequences also encode this same CDR3. This chain connects TRBV5-1 to TRBJ2-3; perhaps D is TRBD1 or TRBD2 (5 bases each). There are 14 residues in the CDR3. The V end lost 0 bases, the J end lost 0 bases, and 5 bases lay between the germline ends. Germline-derived CDR1 and CDR2 are SGHRS and YFSETQ. The CDR3 DNA reads as TGCGCCAGCAGCTTGGGGGACAGCACAGATACGCAGTATTTT. Its translation is CASSLGDSTDTQYF.

V and J are TRBV29-1 and TRBJ2-1; 8 bases match TRBD2. The germline CDR1 and CDR2 sequences are SQVTM and ANQGSEA. The trim removed 1 base at V and 9 bases at J, leaving 17 bases unmatched. CDR3 length: 17 residues. CDR3 sequence: CSVEVGVAGRSGIEQFF. CDR3 DNA sequence: TGCAGCGTTGAAGTAGGAGTAGCGGGAAGGAGTGGGATTGAGCAGTTCTTC.

The chain has TRBV27 and TRBJ2-3, with D tentatively TRBD1 or TRBD2 (5 bases each). The germline V gene encodes CDR1 MNHEY and CDR2 SMNVEV (reference sequence). V lost 5 bases, J lost 13 bases, and 16 bases lay in between. This CDR3 spans 12 amino acids. The CDR3 DNA sequence: TGTGCCAGCAGTCATGGGACCAAACCCGAGTATTTT. Its translation: CASSHGTKPEYF.

The chain is built from TRBV29-1 and TRBJ2-3, with TRBD2 identical over 11 bases. Trimming at V came to 2 bases and at J to 4 bases, leaving 5 bases not matched to a gene. Germline-derived CDR1 and CDR2 are SQVTM and ANQGSEA. This CDR3 comprises 15 residues. CDR3 in DNA: TGCAGCGTTGAAACTAGCGGGAGTTTGGCAGATACGCAGTATTTT. This translates into CSVETSGSLADTQYF.

The J gene is TRBJ2-5, the V gene TRBV9; D might be TRBD1 or TRBD2, each matching 5 bases. The V end was cut by 3 bases, the J end by 5 bases, with 17 bases between. The CDR3 sequence is 15 residues long. Per the germline V gene, CDR1 is SGDLS and CDR2 is YYNGEE. In DNA, the CDR3 is TGTGCCAGCAGCGGAGGGACGGGCGGGTCGGAGACCCAGTACTTC. This translates into CASSGGTGGSETQYF.

The CDR3 protein is CASSLALGEGNGELFF. The CDR3 DNA is TGTGCCAGCAGCTTAGCCCTGGGAGAGGGAAACGGGGAGCTGTTTTTT. The chain links TRBV7-2 to TRBJ2-2; TRBD2 is a possible D gene (5 bases). The length of the CDR3 is 16 residues. V was pared by 0 bases and J by 7 bases, with 15 bases between. Looked up from germline, CDR1 is SGHTA and CDR2 is FQGNSA.

The rearrangement joins TRBV10-3 to TRBJ2-3; 9 positions match TRBD2. CDR1 is ENHRY, CDR2 SYGVKD, per germline. With V trimmed by 6 bases and J by 2 bases, 3 bases remained unmatched. There are 14 residues in the CDR3. CDR3 region: CAISSSGDTDTQYF. The CDR3 nucleotides are TGTGCCATCAGCTCTAGCGGGGACACAGATACGCAGTATTTT.

This rearrangement joins TRBV14 to TRBJ2-1; D unclear. CDR3 length equals 14 residues. The V and J ends lost 1 base and 7 bases respectively, with 11 bases between them. Germline loops: CDR1 SGHDN, CDR2 FVKESK. The CDR3 spells CASSQGGPGNEQFF. In DNA, the CDR3 is TGTGCCAGCAGCCAAGGAGGCCCTGGGAATGAGCAGTTCTTC.

V usage is TRBV28 and J usage is TRBJ2-3, with a weak D call TRBD2 (6 bases). Germline V CDR1 and CDR2: MDHEN, SYDVKM. CDR3 length equals 13 residues. The V end lost 5 bases, the J end lost 6 bases, and 12 bases lay between the germline ends. Written as DNA, the CDR3 is TGTGCCAGCAGTGAGGGGACTTCCGATACGCAGTATTTT. Encoded protein: CASSEGTSDTQYF.

The gene calls are TRBV15 and TRBJ2-3; TRBD2 matches 9 bases. This CDR3 is 17 amino acids long. The germline CDR1 and CDR2 sequences are LNHNV and YYDKDF (reference sequence). Trimming took 5 bases from V and 0 from J; bases not matched to a gene: 9. CDR3 in DNA: TGTGCCACCAGCCTCAAAAAAACTAGCGGGAGCACAGATACGCAGTATTTT. It is translated as CATSLKKTSGSTDTQYF.

The chain employs TRBV18 and TRBJ2-5; D uncertain. Trimming left V 1 base short and J 1 base short, with 10 bases between. From germline, CDR1 is KGHSH and CDR2 LQKENI. The CDR3 extends over 15 amino acids. This chain's CDR3 is CASSPRSSPQETQYF. In DNA form, the CDR3 reads TGTGCCAGCTCACCACGTTCCAGCCCCCAAGAGACCCAGTACTTC.